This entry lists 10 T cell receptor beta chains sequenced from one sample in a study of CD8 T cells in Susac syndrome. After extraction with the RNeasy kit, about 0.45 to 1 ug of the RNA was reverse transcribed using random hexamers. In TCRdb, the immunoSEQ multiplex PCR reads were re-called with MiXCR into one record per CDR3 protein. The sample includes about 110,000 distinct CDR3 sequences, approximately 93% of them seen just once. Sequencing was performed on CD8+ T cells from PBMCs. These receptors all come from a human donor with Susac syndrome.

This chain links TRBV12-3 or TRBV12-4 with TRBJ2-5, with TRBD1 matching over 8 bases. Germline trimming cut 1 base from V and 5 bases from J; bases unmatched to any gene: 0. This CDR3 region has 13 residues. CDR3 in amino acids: CASSLGTGETQYF. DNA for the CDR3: TGTGCCAGCAGTTTAGGGACAGGGGAGACCCAGTACTTC.

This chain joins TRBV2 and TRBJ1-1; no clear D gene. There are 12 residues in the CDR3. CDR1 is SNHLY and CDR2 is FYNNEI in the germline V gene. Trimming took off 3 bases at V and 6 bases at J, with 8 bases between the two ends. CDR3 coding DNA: TGTGCCAGCAGTGATGTCGGCCCTGAAGCTTTCTTT. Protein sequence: CASSDVGPEAFF.

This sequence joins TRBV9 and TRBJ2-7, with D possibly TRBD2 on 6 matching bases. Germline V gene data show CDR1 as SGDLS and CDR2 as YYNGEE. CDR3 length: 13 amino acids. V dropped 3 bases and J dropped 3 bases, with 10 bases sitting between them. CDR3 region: CASSAGGVYEQYF. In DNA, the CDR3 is TGTGCCAGCAGCGCCGGGGGAGTCTACGAGCAGTACTTC.

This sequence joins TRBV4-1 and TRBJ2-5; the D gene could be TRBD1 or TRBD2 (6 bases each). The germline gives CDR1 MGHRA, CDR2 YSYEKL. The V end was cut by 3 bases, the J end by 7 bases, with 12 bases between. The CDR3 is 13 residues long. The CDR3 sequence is CASSQDRLGTQYF. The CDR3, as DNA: TGCGCCAGCAGCCAGGACAGACTAGGGACCCAGTACTTC.

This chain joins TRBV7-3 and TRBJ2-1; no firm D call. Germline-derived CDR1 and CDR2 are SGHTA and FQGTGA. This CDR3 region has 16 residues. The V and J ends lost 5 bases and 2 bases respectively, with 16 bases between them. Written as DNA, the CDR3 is TGTGCCAGCAGCCAAGAGGCATTCGGCGCCTACAATGAGCAGTTCTTC. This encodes CASSQEAFGAYNEQFF.

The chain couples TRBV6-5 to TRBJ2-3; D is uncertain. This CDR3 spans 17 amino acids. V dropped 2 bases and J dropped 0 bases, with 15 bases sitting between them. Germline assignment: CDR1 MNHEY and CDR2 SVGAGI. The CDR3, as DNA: TGTGCCAGCAGTTACCGCAGAGAGGTGTCTAGCACAGATACGCAGTATTTT. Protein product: CASSYRREVSSTDTQYF.

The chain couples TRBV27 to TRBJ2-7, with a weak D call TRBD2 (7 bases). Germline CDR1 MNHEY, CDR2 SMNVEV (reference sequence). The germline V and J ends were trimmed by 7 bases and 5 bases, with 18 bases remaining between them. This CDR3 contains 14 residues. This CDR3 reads CASTDRQAGDEQYF. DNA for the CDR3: TGTGCCAGCACTGACCGACAGGCGGGAGACGAGCAGTACTTC.

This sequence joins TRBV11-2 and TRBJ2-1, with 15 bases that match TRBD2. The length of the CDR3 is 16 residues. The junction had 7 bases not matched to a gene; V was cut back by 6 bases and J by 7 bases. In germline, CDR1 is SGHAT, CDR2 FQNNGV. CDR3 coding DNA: TGTGCCAGCAGAGGACTAGCGGGGGGGCGTAAGAATGAGCAGTTCTTC. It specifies CASRGLAGGRKNEQFF.

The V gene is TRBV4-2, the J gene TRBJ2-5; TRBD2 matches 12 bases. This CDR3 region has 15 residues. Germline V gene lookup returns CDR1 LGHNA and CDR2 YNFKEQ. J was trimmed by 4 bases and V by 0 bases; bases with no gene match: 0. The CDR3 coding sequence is TGTGCCAGCAGCCAAGAACTAGCGGGGGGAGAGACCCAGTACTTC. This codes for CASSQELAGGETQYF.

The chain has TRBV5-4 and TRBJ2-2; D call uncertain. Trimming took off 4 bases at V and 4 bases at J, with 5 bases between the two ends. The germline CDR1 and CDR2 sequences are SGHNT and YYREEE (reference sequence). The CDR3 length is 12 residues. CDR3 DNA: TGTGCCAGCAGCGCATCCACCGGGGAGCTGTTTTTT. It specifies CASSASTGELFF.